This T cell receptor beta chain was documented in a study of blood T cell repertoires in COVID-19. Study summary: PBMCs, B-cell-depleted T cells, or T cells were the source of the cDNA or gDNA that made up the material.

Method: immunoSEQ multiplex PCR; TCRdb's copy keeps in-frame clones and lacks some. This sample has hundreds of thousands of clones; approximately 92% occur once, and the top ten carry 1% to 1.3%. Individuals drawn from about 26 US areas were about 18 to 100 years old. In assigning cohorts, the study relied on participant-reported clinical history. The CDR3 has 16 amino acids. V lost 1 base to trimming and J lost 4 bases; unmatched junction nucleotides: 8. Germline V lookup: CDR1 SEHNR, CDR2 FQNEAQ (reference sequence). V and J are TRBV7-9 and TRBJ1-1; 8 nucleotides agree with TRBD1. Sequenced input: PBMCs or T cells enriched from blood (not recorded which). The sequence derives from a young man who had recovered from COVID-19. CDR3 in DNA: TGTGCCAGCAGCTTAGGGAGGGACAGGCGGGGCACTGAAGCTTTCTTT. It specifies CASSLGRDRRGTEAFF.